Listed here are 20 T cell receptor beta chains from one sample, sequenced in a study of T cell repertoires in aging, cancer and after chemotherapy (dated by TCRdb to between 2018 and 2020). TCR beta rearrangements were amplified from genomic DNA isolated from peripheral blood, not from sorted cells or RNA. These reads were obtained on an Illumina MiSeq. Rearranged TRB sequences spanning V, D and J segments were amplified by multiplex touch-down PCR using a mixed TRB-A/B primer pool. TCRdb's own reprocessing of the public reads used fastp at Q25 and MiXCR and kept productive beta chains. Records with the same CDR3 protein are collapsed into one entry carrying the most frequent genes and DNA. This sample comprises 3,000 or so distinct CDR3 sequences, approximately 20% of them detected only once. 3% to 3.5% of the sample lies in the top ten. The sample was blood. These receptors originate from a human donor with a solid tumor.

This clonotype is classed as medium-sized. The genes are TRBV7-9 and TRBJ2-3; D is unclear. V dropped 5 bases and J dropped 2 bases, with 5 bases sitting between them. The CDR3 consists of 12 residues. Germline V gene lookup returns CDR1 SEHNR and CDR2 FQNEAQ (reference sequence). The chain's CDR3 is CASSRSTDTQYF. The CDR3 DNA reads TGTGCCAGCAGCCGGTCCACAGATACGCAGTATTTT.

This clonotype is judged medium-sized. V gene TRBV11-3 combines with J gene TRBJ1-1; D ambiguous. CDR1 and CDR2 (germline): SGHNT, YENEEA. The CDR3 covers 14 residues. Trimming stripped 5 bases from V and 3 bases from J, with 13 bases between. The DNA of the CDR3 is TGTGCCAGCAGCGTCGACTACGCAGACACTGAAGCTTTCTTT. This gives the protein CASSVDYADTEAFF.

CDR3 DNA sequence: TGTGCCAGCAGCCAAGATCTTGTACAGGGTGCAGATACGCAGTATTTT. Translated: CASSQDLVQGADTQYF. The J gene is TRBJ2-3, the V gene TRBV7-2; perhaps TRBD1 as D (6 bases). CDR1 is SGHTA, CDR2 FQGNSA, per germline. The CDR3 extends over 16 amino acids. Trimming removed 5 bases from V and 4 bases from J, with 19 bases in between.

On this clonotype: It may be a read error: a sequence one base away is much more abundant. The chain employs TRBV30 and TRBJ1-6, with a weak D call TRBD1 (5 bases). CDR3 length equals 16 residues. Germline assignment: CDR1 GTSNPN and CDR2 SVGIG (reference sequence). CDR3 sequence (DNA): TGTGCCTGGACCCCTGGAGGGGCATCCTATAATTCACCCCTCAACTTT. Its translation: CAWTPGGASYNSPLNF. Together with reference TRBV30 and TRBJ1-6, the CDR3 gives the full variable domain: SQTIHQWPATLVQPVGSPLSLECTVEGTSNPNLYWYRQAAGRGLQLLFYSVGIGQISSEVPQNLSASRPQDRQFILSSKKLLLSDSGFYLCAWTPGGASYNSPLNFGNGTRLTVT.

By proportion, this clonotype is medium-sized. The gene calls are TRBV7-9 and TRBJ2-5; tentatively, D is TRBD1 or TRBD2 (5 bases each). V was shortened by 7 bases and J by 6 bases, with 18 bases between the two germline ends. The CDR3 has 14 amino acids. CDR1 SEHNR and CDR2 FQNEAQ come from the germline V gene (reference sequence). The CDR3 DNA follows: TGTGCCAGCACCGGGGCAGGGTTTGCGAAGACCCAGTACTTC. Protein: CASTGAGFAKTQYF.

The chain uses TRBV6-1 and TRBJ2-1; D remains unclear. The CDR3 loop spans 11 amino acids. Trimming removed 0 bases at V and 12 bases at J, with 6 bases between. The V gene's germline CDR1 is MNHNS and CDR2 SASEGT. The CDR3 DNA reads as TGTGCCAGCAGTGAAGCGTCTAGGCAGTTCTTC. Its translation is CASSEASRQFF.

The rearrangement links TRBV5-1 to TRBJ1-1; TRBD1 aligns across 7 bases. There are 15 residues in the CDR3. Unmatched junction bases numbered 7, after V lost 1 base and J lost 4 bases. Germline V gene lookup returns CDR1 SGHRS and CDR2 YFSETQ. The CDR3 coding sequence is TGCGCCAGCAGCTTGACAGGGGCTCGCGGCACTGAAGCTTTCTTT. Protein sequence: CASSLTGARGTEAFF.

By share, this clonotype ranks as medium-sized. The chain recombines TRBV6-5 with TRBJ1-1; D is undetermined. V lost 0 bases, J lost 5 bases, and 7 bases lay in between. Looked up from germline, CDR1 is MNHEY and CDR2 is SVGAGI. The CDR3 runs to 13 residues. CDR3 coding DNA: TGTGCCAGCAGTTACTCGAGAGGGACTGAAGCTTTCTTT. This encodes CASSYSRGTEAFF.

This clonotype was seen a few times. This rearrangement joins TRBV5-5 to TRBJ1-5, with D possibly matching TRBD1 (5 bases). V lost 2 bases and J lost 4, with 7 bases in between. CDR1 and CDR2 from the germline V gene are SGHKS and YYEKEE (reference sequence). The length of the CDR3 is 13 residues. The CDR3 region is CASSLGQNQPQHF. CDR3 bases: TGTGCCAGCAGCTTAGGACAAAATCAGCCCCAGCATTTT.

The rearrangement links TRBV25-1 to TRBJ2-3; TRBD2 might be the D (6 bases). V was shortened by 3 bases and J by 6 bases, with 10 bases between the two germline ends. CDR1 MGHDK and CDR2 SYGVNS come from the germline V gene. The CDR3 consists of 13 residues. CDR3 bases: TGTGCCAGCAGTGAGGGACTCGGGGATACGCAGTATTTT. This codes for CASSEGLGDTQYF.

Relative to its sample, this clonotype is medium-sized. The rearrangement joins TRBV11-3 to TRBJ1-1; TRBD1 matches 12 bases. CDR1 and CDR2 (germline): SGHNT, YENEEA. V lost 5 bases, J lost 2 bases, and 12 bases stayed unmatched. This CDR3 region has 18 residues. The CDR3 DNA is TGTGCCAGCAGCAAGGGACAGGGGGCAGTCCATTCAAACACTGAAGCTTTCTTT. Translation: CASSKGQGAVHSNTEAFF.

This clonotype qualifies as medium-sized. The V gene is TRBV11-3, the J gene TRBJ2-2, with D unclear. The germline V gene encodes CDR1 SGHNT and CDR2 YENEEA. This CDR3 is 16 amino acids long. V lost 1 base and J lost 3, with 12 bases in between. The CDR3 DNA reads TGTGCCAGCAGCTTAGTCGGCGGACGGGACACCGGGGAGCTGTTTTTT. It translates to CASSLVGGRDTGELFF.

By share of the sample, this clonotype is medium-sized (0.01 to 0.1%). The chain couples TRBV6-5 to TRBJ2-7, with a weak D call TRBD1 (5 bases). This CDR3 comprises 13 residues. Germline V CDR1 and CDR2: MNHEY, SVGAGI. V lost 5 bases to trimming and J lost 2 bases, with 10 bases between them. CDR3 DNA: TGTGCCAGCAGTCTGGACAAGACCTACGAGCAGTACTTC. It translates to CASSLDKTYEQYF.

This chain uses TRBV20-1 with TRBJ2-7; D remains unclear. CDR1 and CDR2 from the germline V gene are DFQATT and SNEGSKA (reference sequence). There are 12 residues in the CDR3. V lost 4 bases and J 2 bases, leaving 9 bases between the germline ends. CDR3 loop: CSAKGGPYEQYF. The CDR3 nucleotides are TGCAGTGCTAAGGGCGGCCCCTACGAGCAGTACTTC.

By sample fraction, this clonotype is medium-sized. The CDR3 reads CASSSGQGVQPQHF. The CDR3 bases are TGTGCCAGCAGTTCGGGACAGGGTGTACAGCCCCAGCATTTT. The V call is TRBV6-5, the J call TRBJ1-5; TRBD1 aligns across 9 bases. The length of the CDR3 is 14 residues. V was pared by 4 bases and J by 7 bases, with 5 bases of the junction left unmatched. Germline CDR1 MNHEY, CDR2 SVGAGI.

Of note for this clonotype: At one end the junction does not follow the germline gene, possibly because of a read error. CDR3 DNA sequence: TGTGCCAGAAGCTTAACAGGACTCCGGGTCACTGAAGCTTTCTTT. Encoded protein: CARSLTGLRVTEAFF. This sequence joins TRBV5-6 and TRBJ1-1; possible D gene TRBD1, 5 bases. The germline V gene encodes CDR1 SGHDT and CDR2 YYEEEE. This CDR3 has 15 amino acids. The variable domain in full, completed from reference TRBV5-6 and TRBJ1-1, reads DAGVTQSPTHLIKTRGQQVTLRCSPKSGHDTVSWYQQALGQGPQFIFQYYEEEERQRGNFPDRFSGHQFPNYSSELNVNALLLGDSALYLCARSLTGLRVTEAFFGQGTRLTVV.

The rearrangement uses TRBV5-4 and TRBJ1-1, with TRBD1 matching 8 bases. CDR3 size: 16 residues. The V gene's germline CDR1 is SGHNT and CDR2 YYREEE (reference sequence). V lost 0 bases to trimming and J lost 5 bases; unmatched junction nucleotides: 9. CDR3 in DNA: TGTGCCAGCAGCTTGGTGGGGACAGGTGGGCGTACTGAAGCTTTCTTT. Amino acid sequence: CASSLVGTGGRTEAFF. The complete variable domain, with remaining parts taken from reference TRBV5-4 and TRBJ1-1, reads ETGVTQSPTHLIKTRGQQVTLRCSSQSGHNTVSWYQQALGQGPQFIFQYYREEENGRGNFPPRFSGLQFPNYSSELNVNALELDDSALYLCASSLVGTGGRTEAFFGQGTRLTVV.

CDR3 loop: CASGQTGMNTGELFF. The CDR3 nucleotides read TGTGCTAGTGGCCAAACAGGGATGAACACCGGGGAGCTGTTTTTT. The chain couples TRBV12-3 or TRBV12-4 to TRBJ2-2; D might be TRBD1 (6 bases). The CDR3 length is 15 residues.

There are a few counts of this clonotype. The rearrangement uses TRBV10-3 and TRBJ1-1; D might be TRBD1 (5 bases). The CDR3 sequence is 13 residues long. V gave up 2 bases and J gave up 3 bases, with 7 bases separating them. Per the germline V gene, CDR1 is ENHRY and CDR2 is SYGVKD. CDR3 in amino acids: CAISEGRDTEAFF. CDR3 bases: TGTGCCATCAGTGAGGGCAGGGACACTGAAGCTTTCTTT.

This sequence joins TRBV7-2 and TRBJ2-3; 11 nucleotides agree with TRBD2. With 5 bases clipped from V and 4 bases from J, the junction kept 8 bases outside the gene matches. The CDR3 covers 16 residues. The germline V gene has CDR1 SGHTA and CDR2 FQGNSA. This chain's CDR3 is CASSPRLAGGSDTQYF. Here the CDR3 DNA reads TGTGCCAGCAGCCCGCGGCTAGCGGGGGGTTCAGATACGCAGTATTTT.